The 19 T cell receptor beta chains listed next were all sequenced from one sample in a study of blood T cell repertoires in COVID-19. Repertoires were generated with immunoSEQ multiplex PCR, while TCRdb's copy carries only in-frame clones and drops some. The table has about 160,000 clones, approximately 92% seen once; the top ten hold around an eighth. Sequencing was done on a sample of peripheral blood. These receptors were collected from a young man with COVID-19, enrolled during active disease.

The chain is built from TRBV7-9 and TRBJ2-3, with 8 positions matching TRBD1. V lost 0 bases, J lost 2 bases, and 1 base stayed unmatched. Germline assignment: CDR1 SEHNR and CDR2 FQNEAQ (reference sequence). The CDR3 consists of 15 residues. Written as DNA, the CDR3 is TGTGCCAGCAGCTTAGCGGGACAGGTCACAGATACGCAGTATTTT. Residues: CASSLAGQVTDTQYF.

The chain links TRBV10-3 to TRBJ2-1; the D gene is possibly TRBD1 (5 bases). This CDR3 is built from 14 residues. The V gene lost 3 bases and the J gene lost 7 bases, with 13 bases spanning the gap. The V gene's germline CDR1 is ENHRY and CDR2 SYGVKD. The DNA of the CDR3 is TGTGCCATCAGTGACAGGGCGATTTGGAATGAGCAGTTCTTC. Translation gives CAISDRAIWNEQFF.

As regards this clone: This same CDR3 is encoded by further DNA sequences in the sample. V is TRBV11-2 and J is TRBJ2-7; the match to TRBD1 covers 8 bases. CDR1 and CDR2 from the germline V gene are SGHAT and FQNNGV. The CDR3 contains 14 residues. After removal of 1 base from V and 2 bases from J, the junction contained 1 base not matched to a gene. The CDR3 region is CASSLGQGTYEQYF. In DNA, the CDR3 is TGTGCCAGCAGCTTAGGACAGGGGACCTACGAGCAGTACTTC.

This chain connects TRBV11-2 to TRBJ2-2; D gene unclear. V lost 1 base to trimming and J lost 0 bases, with 9 bases between them. Per germline, CDR1 SGHAT and CDR2 FQNNGV. The CDR3 is 16 amino acids. The CDR3, as DNA: TGTGCCAGCAGCTTAGGTTTTAAAACGAACACCGGGGAGCTGTTTTTT. Protein: CASSLGFKTNTGELFF.

The rearrangement joins TRBV9 to TRBJ2-7; D possibly corresponds to TRBD2 (6 bases). CDR1 is SGDLS and CDR2 is YYNGEE in the germline V gene. This CDR3 comprises 14 residues. V lost 4 bases and J 5 bases, leaving 16 bases between the germline ends. The CDR3 nucleotides are TGTGCCAGCAGCCCCGGCTGGAGGGCCGACGAGCAGTACTTC. The encoded protein is CASSPGWRADEQYF.

This clone was detected once. The chain is built from TRBV5-5 and TRBJ2-1, with 8 bases matching TRBD2. The CDR3 contains 16 residues. Trimming removed 0 bases from V and 8 bases from J; junction bases left unmatched: 10. Germline CDR1 and CDR2: SGHKS and YYEKEE (reference sequence). As DNA, the CDR3 is TGTGCCAGCAGCTTGGGTAGCGGGATCCGCGGGGATGAGCAGTTCTTC. Protein sequence: CASSLGSGIRGDEQFF.

This chain connects TRBV7-9 to TRBJ1-6, with 7 positions matching TRBD1. Germline values: CDR1 SEHNR, CDR2 FQNEAQ (reference sequence). The V segment lost 4 bases and the J segment 7 bases; nucleotides outside the gene matches: 7. The CDR3 consists of 15 residues. Here the CDR3 reads CASSSVGTANSPLHF. CDR3 bases: TGTGCCAGCAGCTCCGTGGGGACAGCCAATTCACCCCTCCACTTT.

This clone came up a few times. The genes are TRBV9 and TRBJ1-1; TRBD1 matches 11 bases. The CDR3 has 13 amino acids. Germline CDR1 and CDR2: SGDLS and YYNGEE. Losses at the gene ends were 7 bases for V and 5 bases for J; bases not matched to a gene: 4. DNA of the CDR3: TGTGCCAGCTCCGGACAGGGGGCAACTGAAGCTTTCTTT. Translation: CASSGQGATEAFF.

V gene TRBV6-5 combines with J gene TRBJ2-3; 10 bases are shared with TRBD1. Looked up from germline, CDR1 is MNHEY and CDR2 is SVGAGI. V dropped 8 bases and J dropped 0; count of bases not matched to a gene: 5. The CDR3 contains 15 residues. The CDR3 protein is CASGTGDSSTDTQYF. Written as DNA, the CDR3 is TGTGCCAGCGGGACAGGGGATTCTAGCACAGATACGCAGTATTTT.

V and J are TRBV12-1 and TRBJ2-6; TRBD2 was called by the table and not checked on the DNA. TRBV12-1 is flagged as a pseudogene. CDR3 length: 15 residues. CDR3 bases: TGTGCCAGCAGCCGAACCTACTCTGGGGCCAACGTCCTGACTTTC. The encoded protein is CASSRTYSGANVLTF.

This clone occurred once. CDR3 in DNA: TGCGCCAGCAGCCCGCAGGGGACAGGGACCGAGCAGTACTTC. It yields the protein CASSPQGTGTEQYF. The rearrangement joins TRBV5-1 to TRBJ2-7, with 9 bases that match TRBD1. This CDR3 spans 14 amino acids. Trimming cost V 4 bases and J 6 bases; bases outside gene matches: 8. Germline V CDR1 and CDR2: SGHRS, YFSETQ.

This chain links TRBV5-4 with TRBJ2-7; 8 positions match TRBD1. J lost 1 base, V lost 3 bases, and 9 bases had no gene match. This CDR3 spans 16 amino acids. The germline V gene encodes CDR1 SGHNT and CDR2 YYREEE (reference sequence). This chain's CDR3 is CASSSGGRVVSYEQYF. The CDR3 nucleotides are TGTGCCAGCAGCTCAGGGGGCAGAGTTGTTTCCTACGAGCAGTACTTC.

The chain links TRBV28 to TRBJ1-1; TRBD1 is a possible D gene (5 bases). Trimming pared 3 bases from V and 7 bases from J, leaving 12 bases between. The CDR3 totals 13 residues. From germline, CDR1 is MDHEN and CDR2 SYDVKM. The CDR3 region has the DNA TGTGCCAGCAGTTTCGCGGGGGACCATGAAGCTTTCTTT. Encoded protein: CASSFAGDHEAFF.

J is TRBJ2-7 and V is TRBV12-5; 9 nucleotides agree with TRBD2. CDR1 and CDR2 from the germline V gene are LGHNT and FRNRAP. With 7 bases clipped from V and 5 bases from J, the junction kept 12 bases outside the gene matches. CDR3 length: 15 amino acids. The CDR3 bases are TGTGCTAGTGCCCCCGACTGGTCTAGCGGGAACGAGCAGTACTTC. It is translated as CASAPDWSSGNEQYF.

The gene calls are TRBV7-2 and TRBJ2-3, with 8 positions matching TRBD2. Germline trimming cut 4 bases from V and 5 bases from J; bases unmatched to any gene: 14. The germline V gene has CDR1 SGHTA and CDR2 FQGNSA. CDR3 length equals 17 residues. This CDR3 reads CASSSSGSGSDRDTQYF. CDR3 nucleotide sequence: TGTGCCAGCAGCTCTTCTGGGAGCGGGAGTGATAGAGATACGCAGTATTTT.

CDR3 region: CASRTRQGYNSPLHF. In DNA, the CDR3 is TGTGCCAGCAGAACGAGACAGGGTTATAATTCACCCCTCCACTTT. This chain joins TRBV6-5 and TRBJ1-6, with 7 positions matching TRBD1. The CDR3 runs 15 residues. Germline CDR1 and CDR2: MNHEY and SVGAGI. The V segment lost 6 bases and the J segment 4 bases; nucleotides outside the gene matches: 6.

The CDR3 loop reads CSVAGTVSGNTIYF. CDR3 DNA: TGCAGCGTGGCCGGGACAGTCTCTGGAAACACCATATATTTT. This chain joins TRBV29-1 and TRBJ1-3, with 7 positions matching TRBD1. J was trimmed by 0 bases and V by 6 bases; bases with no gene match: 5. CDR1 SQVTM and CDR2 ANQGSEA come from the germline V gene. The CDR3 runs to 14 residues. The variable domain in full, completed from reference TRBV29-1 and TRBJ1-3, reads SAVISQKPSRDICQRGTSLTIQCQVDSQVTMMFWYRQQPGQSLTLIATANQGSEATYESGFVIDKFPISRPNLTFSTLTVSNMSPEDSSIYLCSVAGTVSGNTIYFGEGSWLTVV.

This clone was seen a handful of times. The rearrangement uses TRBV14 and TRBJ1-6; 10 bases line up with TRBD1. The CDR3 consists of 15 residues. V was clipped by 6 bases and J by 7 bases; unmatched bases: 6. Germline CDR1 and CDR2: SGHDN and FVKESK. The CDR3 bases are TGTGCCAGCAGAGCGACAGGGGGCGGGAATTCACCCCTCCACTTT. Translation gives CASRATGGGNSPLHF.

The chain joins TRBV6-1 to TRBJ1-3; 7 bases align to TRBD1. This CDR3 spans 18 amino acids. V shed 4 bases, J shed 0 bases, and the junction held 12 bases outside the gene matches. Germline CDR1 is MNHNS and CDR2 is SASEGT. The CDR3 DNA reads TGTGCCAGCAGTGCCTATTCGACAGGGAGGTACTCTGGAAACACCATATATTTT. This encodes CASSAYSTGRYSGNTIYF.